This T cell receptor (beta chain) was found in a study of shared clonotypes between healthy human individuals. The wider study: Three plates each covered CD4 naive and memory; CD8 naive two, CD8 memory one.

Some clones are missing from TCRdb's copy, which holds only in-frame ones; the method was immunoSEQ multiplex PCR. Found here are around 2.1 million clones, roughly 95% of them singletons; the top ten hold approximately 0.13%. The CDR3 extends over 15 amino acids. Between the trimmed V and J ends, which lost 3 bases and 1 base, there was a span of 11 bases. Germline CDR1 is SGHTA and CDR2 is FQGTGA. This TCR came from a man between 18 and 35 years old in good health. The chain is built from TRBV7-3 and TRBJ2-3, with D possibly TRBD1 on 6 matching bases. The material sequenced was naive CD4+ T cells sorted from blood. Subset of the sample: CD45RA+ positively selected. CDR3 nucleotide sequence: TGTGCCAGCAGCTTGACAGGTTCCCGCACAGATACGCAGTATTTT. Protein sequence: CASSLTGSRTDTQYF.